Each of the 28 T cell receptor beta chains below was sequenced from the same sample in a study of blood T cell repertoires in COVID-19. The assay was immunoSEQ multiplex PCR, and TCRdb's table has in-frame clones only and misses some. The sample records approximately 72,000 clones, roughly 87% being singletons. The sequenced sample consisted of peripheral blood. The origin of the receptors is a man in his fifties with acute or convalescent COVID-19.

The V call is TRBV11-2, the J call TRBJ1-5; tentatively, D is TRBD1 (5 bases). The CDR3 is 15 residues long. The germline V gene has CDR1 SGHAT and CDR2 FQNNGV. The V gene lost 1 base and the J gene lost 0 bases, with 7 bases spanning the gap. The CDR3 region has the DNA TGTGCCAGCAGCTTAGGGACATATAGCAATCAGCCCCAGCATTTT. This translates into CASSLGTYSNQPQHF.

This rearrangement joins TRBV7-6 to TRBJ1-1; 8 bases align to TRBD1. Germline CDR1 SGHVS, CDR2 FNYEAQ. CDR3 size: 15 residues. Unmatched junction bases numbered 5, after V lost 5 bases and J lost 0 bases. In nucleotides, the CDR3 is TGTGCCAGCAGCCTCGGACAGGGCATGAACACTGAAGCTTTCTTT. Protein sequence: CASSLGQGMNTEAFF.

The chain joins TRBV29-1 to TRBJ2-7; TRBD1 aligns across 8 bases. V was clipped by 8 bases and J by 1 base; unmatched bases: 7. Germline CDR1 reads SQVTM; CDR2 reads ANQGSEA. The CDR3 consists of 13 residues. The CDR3 DNA is TGCAGCTTTGGGACAGGAGATTCCTACGAGCAGTACTTC. The encoded protein is CSFGTGDSYEQYF.

CDR3 sequence reads: CASTSQRGGLETQYF. DNA of the CDR3: TGTGCCAGCACTAGTCAGCGGGGGGGCCTAGAGACCCAGTACTTC. The V and J genes are TRBV6-5 and TRBJ2-5; 10 bases agree with TRBD2. The CDR3 runs 15 residues. Germline CDR1 is MNHEY and CDR2 is SVGAGI. The J segment lost 4 bases and the V segment lost 7 bases, leaving 9 bases of the junction unmatched.

The chain employs TRBV2 and TRBJ2-7; TRBD1 matches at 9 bases. Germline CDR1 is SNHLY and CDR2 is FYNNEI. Trimming cost V 7 bases and J 4 bases; bases outside gene matches: 14. The CDR3 spans 16 residues. CDR3 amino acids: CASTPIPGQGLYEQYF. DNA for the CDR3: TGTGCCAGCACCCCGATTCCGGGACAGGGTTTGTACGAGCAGTACTTC.

V is TRBV10-3 and J is TRBJ2-3; D is possibly TRBD1 (9 bases). The CDR3 runs to 14 residues. Deletions cut 10 bases from V and 3 bases from J, with 17 bases between. Germline V gene lookup returns CDR1 ENHRY and CDR2 SYGVKD. DNA for the CDR3: TGTGCCACTCGGGAGGGACAGGGTACAGATACGCAGTATTTT. Translating it yields CATREGQGTDTQYF.

The rearrangement uses TRBV11-3 and TRBJ1-1, with D unresolved. The germline gives CDR1 SGHNT, CDR2 YENEEA. The CDR3 runs 13 residues. Trimming removed 5 bases at V and 5 bases at J, with 12 bases between. CDR3 DNA: TGTGCCAGCAGCACCTCAGTTGATACTGAAGCTTTCTTT. This encodes CASSTSVDTEAFF.

The chain is built from TRBV7-2 and TRBJ1-5; perhaps TRBD1 as D (6 bases). Trimming cost V 2 bases and J 1 base, with 9 bases left between them. Germline V gene lookup returns CDR1 SGHTA and CDR2 FQGNSA. This CDR3 contains 15 residues. The DNA of the CDR3 is TGTGCCAGCAGCTTATGGGGACACAGCAATCAGCCCCAGCATTTT. Protein product: CASSLWGHSNQPQHF.

The chain uses TRBV5-1 and TRBJ1-3; the D gene is possibly TRBD1 (6 bases). The CDR3 spans 16 residues. The ends were cut back, 8 bases at V and 0 bases at J, with 18 bases in the middle. Germline V gene lookup returns CDR1 SGHRS and CDR2 YFSETQ. Here the CDR3 reads CARTGQRRSSGNTIYF. CDR3 coding DNA: TGCGCCAGAACCGGACAGCGCAGATCCTCTGGAAACACCATATATTTT.

The gene calls are TRBV19 and TRBJ2-3, with no clear D. Per germline, CDR1 LNHDA and CDR2 SQIVND (reference sequence). This CDR3 has 13 residues. V was cut by 8 bases and J by 5 bases, with 14 bases left in between. The CDR3 loop is CASSPPDLDTQYF. In DNA form, the CDR3 reads TGTGCCAGTTCCCCTCCTGACTTAGATACGCAGTATTTT.

This clone was seen at least ten times. The chain uses TRBV6-1 and TRBJ1-6; D might be TRBD1 (6 bases). V was pared by 0 bases and J by 7 bases, with 10 bases between. The CDR3 runs to 15 residues. Germline lookup yields CDR1 MNHNS and CDR2 SASEGT. The CDR3 DNA reads TGTGCCAGCAGTGAAGCCACAGGGTCCAATTCACCCCTCCACTTT. Protein: CASSEATGSNSPLHF.

The CDR3 coding sequence is TGTGCCAGCAGCGTGGAGAACACATATAATTCACCCCTCCACTTT. This codes for CASSVENTYNSPLHF. J is TRBJ1-6 and V is TRBV9; D not resolved. This CDR3 has 15 residues. In germline, CDR1 is SGDLS, CDR2 YYNGEE. Between the trimmed V and J ends, which lost 2 bases and 4 bases, there was a span of 10 bases.

The rearrangement joins TRBV5-1 to TRBJ1-5; a possible D gene is TRBD1 (6 bases). Germline V gene lookup returns CDR1 SGHRS and CDR2 YFSETQ. The CDR3 contains 17 residues. V was pared by 1 base and J by 3 bases, with 17 bases between. The DNA for the CDR3 is TGCGCCAGCAGCTTGTGGCCCCTCGACAGGAACAATCAGCCCCAGCATTTT. This gives the protein CASSLWPLDRNNQPQHF.

The chain has TRBV19 and TRBJ2-2; TRBD1 is a possible D gene (5 bases). Germline V gene sequence: CDR1 LNHDA, CDR2 SQIVND (reference sequence). Trimming took 8 bases from V and 6 from J, leaving 7 bases between them. The CDR3 consists of 11 residues. The CDR3 region is CASFRAGELFF. DNA for the CDR3: TGTGCCAGTTTCAGGGCCGGGGAGCTGTTTTTT.

This clone was recorded only once. The chain carries TRBV3-1 (or the pseudogene TRBV3-2) and TRBJ2-5; possibly TRBD1 for D (5 bases). Germline V lookup: CDR1 LGHDT, CDR2 YNNKEL (reference sequence). CDR3 size: 15 residues. V was clipped by 0 bases and J by 6 bases, with 14 bases between them. The CDR3 nucleotides are TGTGCCAGCAGCCAAGAAGGACACGCTCCAAAGACCCAGTACTTC. Its protein is CASSQEGHAPKTQYF.

The V call is TRBV10-3, the J call TRBJ2-1; 10 nucleotides agree with TRBD1. Germline-derived CDR1 and CDR2 are ENHRY and SYGVKD. The V segment lost 6 bases and the J segment 8 bases; nucleotides outside the gene matches: 13. The CDR3 is made up of 16 amino acids. CDR3 DNA: TGTGCCATCAGAAAAACGGGGACAGGGGTTTCGGATGAGCAGTTCTTC. It yields the protein CAIRKTGTGVSDEQFF.

The table lists this clone with a few counts. The chain is built from TRBV5-1 and TRBJ1-5; D might be TRBD1 (5 bases). Trimming stripped 0 bases from V and 6 bases from J, with 22 bases between. The CDR3 totals 18 residues. CDR1 is SGHRS and CDR2 is YFSETQ in the germline V gene. CDR3 nucleotides: TGCGCCAGCAGCTTGGAGGACATTCCCCTGGTGTACGGTCAGCCCCAGCATTTT. It specifies CASSLEDIPLVYGQPQHF.

CDR3 DNA sequence: TGTGCCAGCAGCTTGGGGGTAAGAGGGAGTGAGCAGTTCTTC. This translates into CASSLGVRGSEQFF. The chain carries TRBV5-8 and TRBJ2-1, with D perhaps TRBD2 (5 bases). Germline V gives CDR1 SGHTS, CDR2 YDEGEE. CDR3 length equals 14 residues. Trimming took off 0 bases at V and 9 bases at J, with 13 bases between the two ends.

The chain is built from TRBV19 and TRBJ1-1; TRBD1 is a possible D gene (5 bases). Germline CDR1 and CDR2: LNHDA and SQIVND (reference sequence). V lost 7 bases, J lost 4 bases, and 10 bases lay in between. This CDR3 comprises 12 residues. CDR3 sequence: CASIQGGTEAFF. The DNA of the CDR3 is TGTGCCAGTATCCAGGGTGGCACTGAAGCTTTCTTT.

V usage is TRBV6-5 and J usage is TRBJ1-2; possibly TRBD1 for D (6 bases). CDR1 is MNHEY, CDR2 SVGAGI, per germline. This CDR3 is built from 12 residues. Trimming shortened V by 9 bases and J by 8 bases, and 16 bases separated the two germline ends. In DNA, the CDR3 is TGTGCCAGTTTCGGGACACCGGGCGGCTACACCTTC. Its translation: CASFGTPGGYTF.

The rearrangement joins TRBV27 to TRBJ1-6; D is undetermined. Trimming removed 2 bases from V and 8 bases from J, with 7 bases in between. This CDR3 contains 13 residues. In germline, CDR1 is MNHEY, CDR2 SMNVEV (reference sequence). The DNA for the CDR3 is TGTGCCAGCAGTTTACGGGAATATTCACCCCTCCACTTT. Amino acids: CASSLREYSPLHF.

The chain is built from TRBV7-8 and TRBJ2-1, with TRBD1 identical over 9 bases. J gave up 3 bases and V 6 bases, and 9 bases lay outside the gene matches. The germline V gene encodes CDR1 SGHVS and CDR2 FQNEAQ. The CDR3 loop spans 16 amino acids. The CDR3 bases are TGTGCCAGCAGAACCGGGACAGGGAACTACTACAATGAGCAGTTCTTC. Residues: CASRTGTGNYYNEQFF.

In its sample, this clone was seen a few times. The chain carries TRBV7-3 and TRBJ1-1; the match to TRBD1 covers 8 bases. The CDR3 is made up of 18 amino acids. With 5 bases clipped from V and 5 bases from J, the junction kept 19 bases outside the gene matches. Germline CDR1 reads SGHTA; CDR2 reads FQGTGA. The DNA of the CDR3 is TGTGCCAGCAGCCCCCACCCCCAGGGGGCCAGGGGTTGGACTGAAGCTTTCTTT. Its protein product is CASSPHPQGARGWTEAFF. The entire variable domain, with the rest obtained from reference TRBV7-3 and TRBJ1-1, is as follows: GAGVSQTPSNKVTEKGKYVELRCDPISGHTALYWYRQSLGQGPEFLIYFQGTGAADDSGLPNDRFFAVRPEGSVSTLKIQRTERGDSAVYLCASSPHPQGARGWTEAFFGQGTRLTVV.

This clone came up once. The gene calls are TRBV28 and TRBJ2-7; possibly TRBD1 for D (6 bases). This CDR3 comprises 14 residues. V was shortened by 9 bases and J by 2 bases, with 17 bases between the two germline ends. Germline CDR1 reads MDHEN; CDR2 reads SYDVKM. CDR3 DNA: TGTGCCAGTACTAGGGCCGCAGGGGCCTACGAGCAGTACTTC. It translates to CASTRAAGAYEQYF.

This rearrangement joins TRBV9 to TRBJ1-6; TRBD1 matches at 7 bases. The V segment lost 2 bases and the J segment 6 bases; nucleotides outside the gene matches: 2. Germline assignment: CDR1 SGDLS and CDR2 YYNGEE. This CDR3 is built from 14 residues. CDR3 sequence: CASSVGQVNSPLHF. In nucleotides, the CDR3 is TGTGCCAGCAGCGTCGGACAGGTTAATTCACCCCTCCACTTT.

The chain uses TRBV5-5 and TRBJ1-4; D possibly corresponds to TRBD1 (5 bases). This CDR3 spans 12 amino acids. V gave up 9 bases and J gave up 7 bases, with 13 bases separating them. The germline gives CDR1 SGHKS, CDR2 YYEKEE (reference sequence). CDR3 sequence (DNA): TGTGCCACCCGGGGGGGAGGTGAAAAACTGTTTTTT. Residues: CATRGGGEKLFF.

This chain joins TRBV10-3 and TRBJ1-1, with TRBD1 matching over 8 bases. This CDR3 has 14 amino acids. The V and J ends lost 5 bases and 1 base, in that order; junction bases with no gene match: 3. CDR1 and CDR2 (germline): ENHRY, SYGVKD. The CDR3 loop reads CAISIDRGNTEAFF. Here the CDR3 DNA reads TGTGCCATCAGTATAGACAGGGGGAACACTGAAGCTTTCTTT.

V and J are TRBV6-5 and TRBJ1-6; a possible D gene is TRBD1 (6 bases). The CDR3 totals 14 residues. Between the trimmed V and J ends, which lost 6 bases and 6 bases, there was a span of 12 bases. CDR1 is MNHEY, CDR2 SVGAGI, per germline. The DNA of the CDR3 is TGTGCCAGCAGAGACGGACAGAGTAATTCACCCCTCCACTTT. The encoded protein is CASRDGQSNSPLHF.